What follows is one TCR beta chain and its context. Its antigen remains unknown. Treatment defined: approximately 9-day PBMC culture with coronavirus spike peptide pools or control peptides (ViraFEST assay). ViraFEST used peptide pools to expand antigen-specific T cells, then sequenced TCRs. Negative nucleocapsid antibody tests before and after vaccination confirmed that healthy vaccine recipients had no prior SARS-CoV-2 infection. This sample is drawn from a study of vaccination and CD4 T cells after COVID-19. For the study at large: Comprising six males and four females, the convalescent participants counted two Hispanic individuals among them.

Cultured CD4+ T cell DNA was sequenced using the Oncomine TCR Beta short-read assay. TCRdb recomputed calls from the PCR reads with MiXCR, one row per CDR3 protein. The table lists around 15,000 distinct CDR3 sequences, around 75% of them singletons. Study findings and constraints: Analysis of convalescent patients found that 304 of 307 vaccine-specific clones were spike mono-reactive.

The sequenced sample was CD4+ T cells from blood, cultured in vitro, obtained after SARS-CoV-2 vaccination. This clonotype was sampled from a human donor who received a COVID-19 vaccine.

Here the CDR3 reads CASSEPNQETQYF. CDR3 DNA sequence: TGCGCCAGCAGTGAGCCTAACCAAGAGACCCAGTACTTC. V and J are TRBV10-1 and TRBJ2-5; D not certain. The CDR3 consists of 13 residues. V shed 2 bases and J shed 0 bases, with 4 bases lying between them. Germline V gene sequence: CDR1 WNHNN, CDR2 SYGVQD (reference sequence).